This is a list of T cell receptor beta chains from one sample in a study of CD8+CD57+ T cells in acquired aplastic anemia. TCRdb analysed the reads with MiXCR anew, one entry per CDR3 protein. This sample carries around 140,000 distinct CDR3 sequences, more than 35% of them seen once, and the ten largest clones take 7.5% to 9.5%. What was sequenced was sorted CD4+, CD8+, or CD8+CD57+ T cells (not recorded which) from PBMCs. The receptors shown here come from a human donor in good health, serving as a control. CDR3s include the opening cysteine and the closing phenylalanine or tryptophan. A D gene is named only where the DNA matches it firmly. Clone size appears in some rows only: once, few, many, or a class for an expanded clone.

j_gene	len	d_gene	v_gene	abundance	CDR3nt	CDR3aa
TRBJ1-1	14	.	TRBV28	many	TGTGCCAGCAGTTTTAGACACATGAACACTGAAGCTTTCTTT	CASSFRHMNTEAFF
TRBJ1-6	13	.	TRBV20-1	many	TGCAGTGCCGCCGGGACAATGAATTCACCCCTCCACTTT	CSAAGTMNSPLHF
TRBJ1-2	15	TRBD1	TRBV19	many	TGTGCCAGTAGTATTAAGAGGGGGCCTCGCTATGGCTACACCTTC	CASSIKRGPRYGYTF
TRBJ2-7	16	TRBD2	TRBV5-5	.	TGTGCCAGCAGCTTGGGAGGGGGACTAGTACTTCCCGAGCAGTACTTC	CASSLGGGLVLPEQYF
TRBJ1-1	14	.	TRBV7-9	.	TGTGCCAGCAGCCCAACGATCTCGGGATCCGAAGCTTTCTTT	CASSPTISGSEAFF
TRBJ2-5	16	.	TRBV15	.	TGTGCTACCAGCAGAGGTGGACTGCCCGGGCAGGAGACCCAGTACTTC	CATSRGGLPGQETQYF
TRBJ1-5	15	.	TRBV6-2/TRBV6-3	.	TGTGCCAGCAGTTACTCGGAGGGACAATTACAGCCCCAGCATTTT	CASSYSEGQLQPQHF
TRBJ1-2	15	.	TRBV7-9	many	TGTGCCAGCAGCTTAGGGGGACACAGTGTCTATGGCTACACCTTC	CASSLGGHSVYGYTF
TRBJ1-1	15	TRBD1	TRBV6-1	many	TGTGCCAGCAGTGATCCAGGGGGCGGGGACACTGAAGCTTTCTTT	CASSDPGGGDTEAFF
TRBJ1-6	11	.	TRBV10-1	.	TGCGCCAGCAGTGATGGGACCCTCCTCCACTTT	CASSDGTLLHF
TRBJ2-5	14	.	TRBV15	.	TGTGCCACCAGACGGACGGGATTTGAGGAGACCCAGTACTTC	CATRRTGFEETQYF
TRBJ2-2	14	.	TRBV11-3	many	TGTGCCAGCAAAACCGGGACAACGGCCGGGGAGCTGTTTTTT	CASKTGTTAGELFF
TRBJ2-6	14	.	TRBV29-1	many	TGCAGCGTTGAAACCCACTCTGGGGCCAACGTCCTGACTTTC	CSVETHSGANVLTF
TRBJ1-5	15	.	TRBV30	few	TGTGCCTGGAGCCACTTGTCAGGTGACAATCAGCCCCAGCATTTT	CAWSHLSGDNQPQHF
TRBJ1-1	14	.	TRBV2	.	TGTGCCAGCGGGGCAGGACACCTGAACACTGAAGCTTTCTTT	CASGAGHLNTEAFF
TRBJ1-2	12	.	TRBV9	.	TGTGCCAGCAGCGTAGCGCAGGGGAGCTACACCTTC	CASSVAQGSYTF
TRBJ1-4	12	.	TRBV20-1	many	TGCAGTGCTCCTGACAGTAATGAAAAACTGTTTTTT	CSAPDSNEKLFF
TRBJ2-1	11	.	TRBV19	many	TGTGCCAGTAGTATCTCCAATGAGCAGTTCTTC	CASSISNEQFF
TRBJ1-5	13	.	TRBV7-9	.	TGTGCCAGCGGGGGACGCGGCAATCAGCCCCAGCATTTT	CASGGRGNQPQHF
TRBJ2-1	13	.	TRBV6-1	many	TGTGCCAGCAGTGAAAACCGGATCAATGAGCAGTTCTTC	CASSENRINEQFF
TRBJ1-1	14	.	TRBV6-1	few	TGTGCCAGCAGTCAATTCGGGGGGGGTTCTGAAGCTTTCTTT	CASSQFGGGSEAFF
TRBJ1-1	12	.	TRBV7-2	.	TGTGCCAGCAGCTTTACTAGCGTCGAAGCTTTCTTT	CASSFTSVEAFF
TRBJ1-4	15	.	TRBV6-5	.	TGTGCCAGCAATTTGGACGGTGCAACTAATGAAAAACTGTCTTTT	CASNLDGATNEKLSF